The rows below give T cell receptor beta chains drawn from one sample of a study of blood T cells in healthy people across ages. TCRdb analysed the 5' RACE reads with MiXCR anew, one entry per CDR3 protein. The sample consists of approximately 490,000 distinct CDR3 sequences, approximately 25% of them appearing once. Another study also made use of these data, one on T cells of mothers and their children.

Input material: blood. These TCRs come from a boy aged 5-17 years in good health. The CDR3 runs from the conserved cysteine through the conserved F or W. Each record gives: J gene, clone size, V gene, D gene, CDR3 DNA, CDR3 protein. A D gene is named only where the DNA matches it firmly. For some rows the clone size is stated as once, few or many, or as a class when expanded; others skip it.

TRBJ2-5	few	TRBV19	TRBD2	TGTGCCAGTAGTTCGCACCTACTAGCGGGAAAAGAGACCCAGTACTTC	CASSSHLLAGKETQYF
TRBJ2-7	many	TRBV5-6	-	TGTGCCAGCAGCTTGGGTGGAACAGGGAACTACGAGCAGTACTTC	CASSLGGTGNYEQYF
TRBJ2-1	-	TRBV7-2	TRBD2	TGTGCCAGCAGCTTAGGGTTTGCGGGAGGCGTTTTGGACAATGAGCAGTTCTTC	CASSLGFAGGVLDNEQFF
TRBJ2-1	few	TRBV2	TRBD2	TGTGCCAGCAGTACCACGACTAGCGAGAGGAACAATGAGCAGTTCTTC	CASSTTTSERNNEQFF
TRBJ2-5	-	TRBV4-3	-	TGCGCCAGCAGCCAAGACGGGAAGACCCAGTACTTC	CASSQDGKTQYF
TRBJ2-7	few	TRBV20-1	TRBD1	TGCAGTGCCAGTAAGACAGGGGGCTACGAGCAGTACTTC	CSASKTGGYEQYF
TRBJ2-2	few	TRBV29-1	TRBD2	TGCAGCGTTGAACGGACTAGCGGGAGTAGTACCGGGGAGCTGTTTTTT	CSVERTSGSSTGELFF
TRBJ2-2	-	TRBV4-1	-	TGCGCCAGCAGCCAAGTGACAGAGAACACCGGGGAGCTGTTTTTT	CASSQVTENTGELFF
TRBJ2-7	few	TRBV19	TRBD1	TGTGCCAGTAGTTTTGGACAGGGGGCGACCTACGAGCAGTACTTC	CASSFGQGATYEQYF
TRBJ1-4	few	TRBV9	-	TGTGCCAGCAGCGTAGGACCGGATAATGAAAAACTGTTTTTT	CASSVGPDNEKLFF
TRBJ1-5	-	TRBV6-5	-	TGTGCCAGCAGCCCCGGGACGGCTAGGCAGCCCCAGCATTTT	CASSPGTARQPQHF
TRBJ2-1	few	TRBV20-1	-	TGCAGTGCTAGAGGGCTGAACTACAATGAGCAGTTCTTC	CSARGLNYNEQFF
TRBJ2-5	-	TRBV7-9	-	TGTGCCAGCAGCGGGGTAGGGGAGACCCAGTACTTC	CASSGVGETQYF
TRBJ2-7	few	TRBV14	-	TGTGCCAGTAGCCAAGGTTCTCTTGGCGAGCAGTACTTC	CASSQGSLGEQYF
TRBJ1-4	few	TRBV29-1	-	TGCAGCGTAGCTACAGGGCCTAATGAAAAACTGTTTTTT	CSVATGPNEKLFF
TRBJ2-5	-	TRBV24-1	-	TGTGCCACCAGTGACTTCCAAGAGACCCAGTACTTC	CATSDFQETQYF
TRBJ1-1	many	TRBV28	-	TGTGCCAGCAGTTCATCCCCTTGGGGAAACACTGAAGCTTTCTTT	CASSSSPWGNTEAFF
TRBJ1-3	-	TRBV28	-	TGTGCCAGCAGTTTTGCACTCACAGGGTCTGGAAACACCATATATTTT	CASSFALTGSGNTIYF
TRBJ2-4	-	TRBV4-2	TRBD1	TGTGCCAGCAGCCAAGCGGGGACAGGGATAGGGAACATTCAGTACTTC	CASSQAGTGIGNIQYF
TRBJ2-7	-	TRBV27	-	TGTGCCAGCAGTTTGGGGGGCGCTTCCGAGCAGTACTTC	CASSLGGASEQYF
TRBJ2-7	-	TRBV29-1	TRBD2	TGCAGCGCAGGGACTAGCGGGCTCGAGCAGTACTTC	CSAGTSGLEQYF
TRBJ2-1	few	TRBV20-1	TRBD2	TGCAGTGCTAGAGATCGCGGGAGGGGCCTATACAATGAGCAGTTCTTC	CSARDRGRGLYNEQFF
TRBJ1-2	few	TRBV7-2	-	TGTGCCAGCAGTATTGGGGGCTTAGCTAACTATGGCTACACCTTC	CASSIGGLANYGYTF
TRBJ1-4	-	TRBV3-1	TRBD1	TGTGCCAGCAGCCACGCCGACAGGGGAACTAATGAAAAACTGTTTTTT	CASSHADRGTNEKLFF